This T cell receptor beta chain was recorded in a study of CXCR3 chemokines and chemotherapy response in bladder cancer. TCRdb re-analysed the PCR reads in MiXCR, keeping a single row per CDR3 protein. The data contain several thousand distinct CDR3 sequences, approximately 15% of them seen just once; the ten biggest clones take up around a tenth. Points on this clonotype: With only one base between it and a far larger clone, this is likely a read error.

With 2 bases clipped from V and 7 bases from J, the junction kept 8 bases outside the gene matches. The CDR3 contains 14 residues. Germline lookup yields CDR1 MNHEY and CDR2 SVGAGI. The material was obtained from a patient whose treatment included neoadjuvant chemotherapy. V gene TRBV6-5 combines with J gene TRBJ2-7; 7 bases are a match to TRBD2. The clonotype originates from a human donor with bladder cancer that responded to neoadjuvant chemotherapy. The CDR3 DNA reads TGTGCCAGCAGTTACGGCGGGAGTATGAATGAGCAGTACTTC. It is translated as CASSYGGSMNEQYF.